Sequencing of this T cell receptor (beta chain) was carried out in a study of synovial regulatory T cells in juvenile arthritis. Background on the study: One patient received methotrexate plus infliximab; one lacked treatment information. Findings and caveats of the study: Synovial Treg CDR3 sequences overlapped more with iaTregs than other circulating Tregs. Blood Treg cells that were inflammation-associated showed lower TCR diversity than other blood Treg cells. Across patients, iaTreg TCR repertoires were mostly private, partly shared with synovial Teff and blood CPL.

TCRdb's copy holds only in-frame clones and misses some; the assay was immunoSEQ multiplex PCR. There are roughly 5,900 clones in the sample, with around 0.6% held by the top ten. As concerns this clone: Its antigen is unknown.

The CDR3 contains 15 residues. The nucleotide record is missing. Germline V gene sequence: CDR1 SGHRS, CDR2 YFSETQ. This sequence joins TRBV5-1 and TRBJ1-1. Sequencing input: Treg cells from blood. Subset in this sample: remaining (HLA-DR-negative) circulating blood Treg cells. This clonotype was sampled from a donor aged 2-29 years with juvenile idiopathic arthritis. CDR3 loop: CASSLDIVGNTEAFF.